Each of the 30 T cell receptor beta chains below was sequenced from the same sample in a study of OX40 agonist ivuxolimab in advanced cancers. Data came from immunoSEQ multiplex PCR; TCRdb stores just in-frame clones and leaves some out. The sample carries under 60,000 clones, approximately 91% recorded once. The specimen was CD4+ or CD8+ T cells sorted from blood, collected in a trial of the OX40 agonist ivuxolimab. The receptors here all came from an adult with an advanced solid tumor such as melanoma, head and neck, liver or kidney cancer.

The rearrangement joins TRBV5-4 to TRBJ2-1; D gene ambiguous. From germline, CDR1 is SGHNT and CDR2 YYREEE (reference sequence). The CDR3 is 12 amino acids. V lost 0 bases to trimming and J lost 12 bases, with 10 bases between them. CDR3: CASSLDQSGQFF. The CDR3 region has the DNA TGTGCCAGCAGCTTGGACCAATCTGGGCAGTTCTTC.

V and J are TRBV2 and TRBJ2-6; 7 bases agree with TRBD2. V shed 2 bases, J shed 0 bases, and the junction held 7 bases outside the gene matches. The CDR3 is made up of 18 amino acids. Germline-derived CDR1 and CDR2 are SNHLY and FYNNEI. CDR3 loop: CASSERAAGISGANVLTF. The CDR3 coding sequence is TGTGCCAGCAGTGAACGCGCAGCGGGGATCTCTGGGGCCAACGTCCTGACTTTC. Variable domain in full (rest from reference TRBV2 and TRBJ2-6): EPEVTQTPSHQVTQMGQEVILRCVPISNHLYFYWYRQILGQKVEFLVSFYNNEISEKSEIFDDQFSVERPDGSNFTLKIRSTKLEDSAMYFCASSERAAGISGANVLTFGAGSRLTVL.

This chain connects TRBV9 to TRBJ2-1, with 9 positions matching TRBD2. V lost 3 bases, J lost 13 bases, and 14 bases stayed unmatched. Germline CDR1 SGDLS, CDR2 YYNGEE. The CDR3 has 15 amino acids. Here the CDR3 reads CASSGGTSSAIGQFF. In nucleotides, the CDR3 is TGTGCCAGCAGCGGGGGGACTAGCAGCGCGATTGGCCAGTTCTTC.

CDR3 region: CASRFSGGGQPQHF. CDR3 in DNA: TGTGCCAGTAGATTCTCCGGCGGAGGTCAGCCCCAGCATTTT. The gene calls are TRBV19 and TRBJ1-5; no definite D call. V lost 6 bases and J lost 6, with 15 bases in between. The CDR3 consists of 14 residues. CDR1 is LNHDA, CDR2 SQIVND, per germline (reference sequence).

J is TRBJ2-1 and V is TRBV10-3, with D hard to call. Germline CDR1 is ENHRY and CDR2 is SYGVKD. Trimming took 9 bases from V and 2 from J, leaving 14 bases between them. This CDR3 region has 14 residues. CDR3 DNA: TGTGCCATTGCTCTAAATCCAGCCTACAATGAGCAGTTCTTC. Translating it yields CAIALNPAYNEQFF.

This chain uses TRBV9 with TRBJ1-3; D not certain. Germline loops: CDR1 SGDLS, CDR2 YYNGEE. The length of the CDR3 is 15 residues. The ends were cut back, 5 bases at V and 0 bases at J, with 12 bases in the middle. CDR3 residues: CASSTIGGSGNTIYF. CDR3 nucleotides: TGTGCCAGCAGTACGATAGGCGGCTCTGGAAACACCATATATTTT.

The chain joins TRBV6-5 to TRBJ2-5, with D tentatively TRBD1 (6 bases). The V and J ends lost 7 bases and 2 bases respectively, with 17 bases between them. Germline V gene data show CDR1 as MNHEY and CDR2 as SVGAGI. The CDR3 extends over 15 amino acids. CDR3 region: CASIKGQGLQETQYF. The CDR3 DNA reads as TGTGCCAGCATCAAGGGTCAGGGGTTACAAGAGACCCAGTACTTC.

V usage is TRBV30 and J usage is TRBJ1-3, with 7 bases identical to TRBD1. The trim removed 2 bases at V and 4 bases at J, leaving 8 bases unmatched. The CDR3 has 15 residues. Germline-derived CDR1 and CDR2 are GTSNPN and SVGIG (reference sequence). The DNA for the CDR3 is TGTGCCTGGAGTAAAGGGGGGACAGTCGGAAACACCATATATTTT. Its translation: CAWSKGGTVGNTIYF.

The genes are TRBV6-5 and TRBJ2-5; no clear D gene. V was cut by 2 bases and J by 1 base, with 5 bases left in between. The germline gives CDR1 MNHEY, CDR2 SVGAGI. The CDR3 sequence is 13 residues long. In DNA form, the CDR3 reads TGTGCCAGCAGTTACCACCGCCAAGAGACCCAGTACTTC. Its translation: CASSYHRQETQYF.

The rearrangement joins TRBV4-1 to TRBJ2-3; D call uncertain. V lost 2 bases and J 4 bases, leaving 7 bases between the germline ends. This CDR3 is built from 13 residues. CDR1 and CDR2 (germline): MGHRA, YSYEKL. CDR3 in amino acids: CASSQNAPDTQYF. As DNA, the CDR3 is TGCGCCAGCAGCCAAAATGCCCCAGATACGCAGTATTTT.

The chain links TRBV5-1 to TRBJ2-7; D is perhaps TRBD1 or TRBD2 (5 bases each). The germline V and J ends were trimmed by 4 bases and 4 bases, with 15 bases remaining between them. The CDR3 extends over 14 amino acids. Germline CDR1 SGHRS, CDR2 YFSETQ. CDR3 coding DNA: TGCGCCAGCAGCCCGACCGGGACCGTATACGAGCAGTACTTC. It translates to CASSPTGTVYEQYF.

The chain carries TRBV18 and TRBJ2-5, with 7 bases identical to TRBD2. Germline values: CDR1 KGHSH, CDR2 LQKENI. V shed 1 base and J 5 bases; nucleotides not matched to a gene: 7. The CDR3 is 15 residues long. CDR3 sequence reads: CASSPREGSRETQYF. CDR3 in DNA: TGTGCCAGCTCACCACGGGAGGGGTCCAGGGAGACCCAGTACTTC.

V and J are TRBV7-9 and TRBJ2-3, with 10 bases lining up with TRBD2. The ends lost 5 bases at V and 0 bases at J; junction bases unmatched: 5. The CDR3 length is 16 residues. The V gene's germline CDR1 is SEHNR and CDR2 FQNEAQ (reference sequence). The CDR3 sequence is CASSVGLAVSTDTQYF. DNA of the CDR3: TGTGCCAGCAGCGTCGGACTAGCGGTTAGCACAGATACGCAGTATTTT.

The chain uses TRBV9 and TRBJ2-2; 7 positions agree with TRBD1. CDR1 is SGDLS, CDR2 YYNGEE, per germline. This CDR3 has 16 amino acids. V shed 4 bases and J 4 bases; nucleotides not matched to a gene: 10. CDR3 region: CASSTVGRGTTGELFF. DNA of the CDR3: TGTGCCAGCAGCACGGTAGGCAGGGGGACCACCGGGGAGCTGTTTTTT.

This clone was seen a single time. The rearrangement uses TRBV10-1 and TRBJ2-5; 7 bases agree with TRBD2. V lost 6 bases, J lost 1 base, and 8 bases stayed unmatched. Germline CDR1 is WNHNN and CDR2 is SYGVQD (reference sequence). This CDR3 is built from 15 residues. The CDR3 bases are TGCGCCAGCAGCCCCAGCGGGGTATTCCAAGAGACCCAGTACTTC. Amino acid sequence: CASSPSGVFQETQYF.

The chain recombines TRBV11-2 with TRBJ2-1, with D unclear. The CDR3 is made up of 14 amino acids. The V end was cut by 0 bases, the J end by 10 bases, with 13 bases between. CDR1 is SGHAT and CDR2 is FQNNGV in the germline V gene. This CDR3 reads CASSLEGRWVEQFF. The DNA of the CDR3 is TGTGCCAGCAGCTTAGAAGGGCGGTGGGTGGAGCAGTTCTTC.

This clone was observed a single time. CDR3 sequence reads: CASSMWGRGTGELFF. The CDR3 DNA reads TGTGCCAGTAGTATGTGGGGGAGGGGCACCGGGGAGCTGTTTTTT. The chain employs TRBV19 and TRBJ2-2; 7 bases map to TRBD2. The ends lost 3 bases at V and 4 bases at J; junction bases unmatched: 5. The germline CDR1 and CDR2 sequences are LNHDA and SQIVND (reference sequence). The CDR3 loop spans 15 amino acids.

CDR3 sequence (DNA): TGCGCCAGCAGTGACCAAAGCTACGAGCAGTACTTC. Protein product: CASSDQSYEQYF. The chain recombines TRBV10-2 with TRBJ2-7; no definite D call. Germline V gene data show CDR1 as WSHSY and CDR2 as SAAADI. The CDR3 is made up of 12 amino acids. Trimming cost V 3 bases and J 3 bases, with 6 bases left between them.

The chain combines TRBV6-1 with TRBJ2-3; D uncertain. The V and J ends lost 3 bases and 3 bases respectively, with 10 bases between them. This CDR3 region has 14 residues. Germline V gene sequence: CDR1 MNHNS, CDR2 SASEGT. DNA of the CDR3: TGTGCCAGCAGTGAGTTAGGGATAACAGATACGCAGTATTTT. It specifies CASSELGITDTQYF.

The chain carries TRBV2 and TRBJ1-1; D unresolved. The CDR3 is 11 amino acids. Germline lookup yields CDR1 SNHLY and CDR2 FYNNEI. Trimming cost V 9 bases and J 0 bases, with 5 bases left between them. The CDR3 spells CARTLNTEAFF. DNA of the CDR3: TGTGCCAGAACGTTGAACACTGAAGCTTTCTTT.

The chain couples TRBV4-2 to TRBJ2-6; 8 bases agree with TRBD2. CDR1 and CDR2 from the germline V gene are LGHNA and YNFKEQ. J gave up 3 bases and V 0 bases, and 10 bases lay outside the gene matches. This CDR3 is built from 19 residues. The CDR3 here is CASSQEIGGGSSGANVLTF. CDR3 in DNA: TGTGCCAGCAGCCAAGAGATTGGCGGGGGGTCTAGTGGGGCCAACGTCCTGACTTTC.

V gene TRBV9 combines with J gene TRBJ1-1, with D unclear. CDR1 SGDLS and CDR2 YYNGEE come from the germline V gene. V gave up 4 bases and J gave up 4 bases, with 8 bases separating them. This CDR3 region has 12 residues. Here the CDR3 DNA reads TGTGCCAGCAGCCCTATGGGCACTGAAGCTTTCTTT. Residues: CASSPMGTEAFF.

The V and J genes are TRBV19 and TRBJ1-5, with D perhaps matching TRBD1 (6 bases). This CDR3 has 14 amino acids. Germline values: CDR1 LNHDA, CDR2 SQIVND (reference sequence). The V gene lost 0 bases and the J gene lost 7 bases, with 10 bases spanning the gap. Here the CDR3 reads CASSIDRGDQPQHF. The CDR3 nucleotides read TGTGCCAGTAGTATAGACAGGGGTGACCAGCCCCAGCATTTT.

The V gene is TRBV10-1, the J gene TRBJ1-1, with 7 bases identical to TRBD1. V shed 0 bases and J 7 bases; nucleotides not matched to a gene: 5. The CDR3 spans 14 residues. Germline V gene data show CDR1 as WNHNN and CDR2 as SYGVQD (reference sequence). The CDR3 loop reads CASSESGTVLEAFF. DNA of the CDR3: TGCGCCAGCAGTGAGTCGGGGACAGTTCTTGAAGCTTTCTTT.

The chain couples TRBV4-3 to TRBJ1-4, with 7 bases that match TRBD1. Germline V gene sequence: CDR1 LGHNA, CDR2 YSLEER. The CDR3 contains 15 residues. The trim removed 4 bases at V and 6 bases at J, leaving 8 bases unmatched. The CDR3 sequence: CASSRLRGPHEKLFF. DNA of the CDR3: TGCGCCAGCAGCCGTCTTAGGGGGCCTCATGAAAAACTGTTTTTT.

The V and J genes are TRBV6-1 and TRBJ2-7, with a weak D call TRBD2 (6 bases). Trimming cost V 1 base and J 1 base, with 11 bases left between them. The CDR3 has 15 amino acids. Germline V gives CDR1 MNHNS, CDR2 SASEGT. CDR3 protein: CASSEGPGGSYEQYF. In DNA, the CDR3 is TGTGCCAGCAGTGAAGGGCCAGGAGGGTCCTACGAGCAGTACTTC.

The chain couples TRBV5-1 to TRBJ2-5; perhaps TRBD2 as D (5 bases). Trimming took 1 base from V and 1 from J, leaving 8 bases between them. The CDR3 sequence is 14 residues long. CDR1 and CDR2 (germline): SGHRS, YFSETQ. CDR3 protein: CASSLNSGQETQYF. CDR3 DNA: TGCGCCAGCAGCTTGAACAGCGGCCAAGAGACCCAGTACTTC.

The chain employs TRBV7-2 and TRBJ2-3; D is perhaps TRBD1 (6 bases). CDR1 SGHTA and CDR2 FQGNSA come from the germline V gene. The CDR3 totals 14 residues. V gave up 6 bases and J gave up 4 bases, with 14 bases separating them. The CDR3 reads CASSFRDIADTQYF. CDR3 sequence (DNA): TGTGCCAGCAGTTTCCGGGACATAGCAGATACGCAGTATTTT.

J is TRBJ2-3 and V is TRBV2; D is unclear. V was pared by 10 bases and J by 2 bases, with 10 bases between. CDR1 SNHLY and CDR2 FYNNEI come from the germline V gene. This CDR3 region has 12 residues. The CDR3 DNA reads TGTGCCACGAACCAGCACACAGATACGCAGTATTTT. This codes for CATNQHTDTQYF.

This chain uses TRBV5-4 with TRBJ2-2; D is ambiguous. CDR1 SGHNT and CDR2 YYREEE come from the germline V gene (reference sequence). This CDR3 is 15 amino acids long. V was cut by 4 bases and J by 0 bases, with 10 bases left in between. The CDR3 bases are TGTGCCAGCAGCCTTATGGTTTCGAACACCGGGGAGCTGTTTTTT. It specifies CASSLMVSNTGELFF.